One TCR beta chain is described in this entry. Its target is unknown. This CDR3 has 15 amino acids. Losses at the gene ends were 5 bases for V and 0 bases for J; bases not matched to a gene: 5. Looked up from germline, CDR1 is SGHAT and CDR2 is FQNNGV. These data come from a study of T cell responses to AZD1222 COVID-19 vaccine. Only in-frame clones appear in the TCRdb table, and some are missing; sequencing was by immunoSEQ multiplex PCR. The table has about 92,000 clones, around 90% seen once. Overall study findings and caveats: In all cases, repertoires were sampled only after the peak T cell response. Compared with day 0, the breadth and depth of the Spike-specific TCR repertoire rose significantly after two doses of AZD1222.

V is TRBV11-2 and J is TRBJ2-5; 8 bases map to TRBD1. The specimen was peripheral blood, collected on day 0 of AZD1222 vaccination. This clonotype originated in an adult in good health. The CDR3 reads CASSIGQGNQETQYF. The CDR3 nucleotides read TGTGCCAGCAGCATAGGACAGGGCAACCAAGAGACCCAGTACTTC.